One sample yielded the 29 T cell receptor beta chains listed below, sequenced in a study of T cell responses to AZD1222 COVID-19 vaccine. TCRdb's copy holds only in-frame clones and misses some; the assay was immunoSEQ multiplex PCR. Of about 120,000 clones detected, roughly 85% appear once; the ten largest clones hold roughly 9%. Sequences were derived from peripheral blood, sampled on day 0 of AZD1222 vaccination. The receptors were sampled from an adult in good health.

The J gene is TRBJ1-4, the V gene TRBV2, with 11 bases matching TRBD1. Germline CDR1 is SNHLY and CDR2 is FYNNEI. The CDR3 loop spans 15 amino acids. With V trimmed by 6 bases and J by 2 bases, 2 bases remained unmatched. CDR3 sequence: CASSGTGGTNEKLFF. DNA for the CDR3: TGTGCCAGCAGCGGGACAGGGGGGACTAATGAAAAACTGTTTTTT.

CDR3 sequence: CASSQEDLAPQVANEKLFF. CDR3 sequence (DNA): TGTGCCAGCAGCCAAGAAGATTTGGCACCTCAAGTGGCTAATGAAAAACTGTTTTTT. V is TRBV3-1 (or the pseudogene TRBV3-2) and J is TRBJ1-4, with D unresolved. V shed 0 bases and J shed 3 bases, with 20 bases lying between them. The CDR3 contains 19 residues. CDR1 is LGHDT, CDR2 YNNKEL, per germline (reference sequence).

The V gene is TRBV10-3, the J gene TRBJ2-7, with 8 nucleotides matching TRBD2. V lost 4 bases, J lost 9 bases, and 5 bases stayed unmatched. The CDR3 is 12 amino acids. The germline gives CDR1 ENHRY, CDR2 SYGVKD. The CDR3 protein is CAISGSGRGQYF. For the CDR3, the DNA is TGTGCCATCAGTGGAAGCGGGAGAGGGCAGTACTTC.

The chain couples TRBV2 to TRBJ2-3, with 8 nucleotides matching TRBD2. Germline V gene lookup returns CDR1 SNHLY and CDR2 FYNNEI. Trimming at V came to 6 bases and at J to 3 bases, leaving 8 bases not matched to a gene. This CDR3 is 15 amino acids long. CDR3 loop: CASSRSGRETDTQYF. The CDR3 bases are TGTGCCAGCAGCCGCAGCGGGAGAGAAACAGATACGCAGTATTTT.

The gene calls are TRBV24-1 and TRBJ2-7, with D tentatively TRBD1 or TRBD2 (5 bases each). Germline CDR1 reads KGHDR; CDR2 reads SFDVKD. The CDR3 has 14 residues. With 4 bases removed from V and 2 bases from J, the gap between germline ends came to 11 bases. The CDR3 sequence: CATSEGTVAYEQYF. CDR3 nucleotides: TGTGCCACCAGTGAAGGGACCGTAGCCTACGAGCAGTACTTC.

This sequence joins TRBV7-9 and TRBJ1-4; no clear D. The V end lost 1 base, the J end lost 5 bases, and 5 bases lay between the germline ends. The CDR3 covers 13 residues. CDR1 is SEHNR, CDR2 FQNEAQ, per germline (reference sequence). The CDR3 region has the DNA TGTGCCAGCAGCTTAGGACAAAATGAAAAACTGTTTTTT. Its protein product is CASSLGQNEKLFF.

Only a few counts were recorded for this clone. V and J are TRBV11-2 and TRBJ2-7; D is possibly TRBD2 (7 bases). The V gene lost 1 base and the J gene lost 4 bases, with 17 bases spanning the gap. Germline CDR1 is SGHAT and CDR2 is FQNNGV. CDR3 length equals 16 residues. The DNA for the CDR3 is TGTGCCAGCAGCTTAGTAGGAGGTGGGAGGGGGTACGAGCAGTACTTC. It is translated as CASSLVGGGRGYEQYF.

The chain carries TRBV21-1 and TRBJ1-1. TRBV21-1 is a pseudogene locus. The CDR3 totals 14 residues. CDR3 sequence reads: CASSKGVGGTEAFF. CDR3 sequence (DNA): TGTGCCAGCAGCAAAGGAGTCGGGGGGACTGAAGCTTTCTTT.

The V gene is TRBV7-9, the J gene TRBJ1-3; D may be TRBD1 (6 bases). The CDR3 is 16 residues long. Trimming removed 4 bases at V and 5 bases at J, with 18 bases between. The V gene's germline CDR1 is SEHNR and CDR2 FQNEAQ (reference sequence). CDR3 in DNA: TGTGCCAGCAGCTCTCTTGATGGGGGGCATAGAAACACCATATATTTT. Translated: CASSSLDGGHRNTIYF. Looking up the rest from reference TRBV7-9 and TRBJ1-3 gives the full variable domain: DTGVSQNPRHKITKRGQNVTFRCDPISEHNRLYWYRQTLGQGPEFLTYFQNEAQLEKSRLLSDRFSAERPKGSFSTLEIQRTEQGDSAMYLCASSSLDGGHRNTIYFGEGSWLTVV.

Of note for this clone: This CDR3 is also generated by other DNA sequences in the sample. This chain links TRBV6-5 with TRBJ1-5; D not certain. Germline assignment: CDR1 MNHEY and CDR2 SVGAGI. The V gene lost 0 bases and the J gene lost 4 bases, with 4 bases spanning the gap. The CDR3 runs to 13 residues. The CDR3 bases are TGTGCCAGCAGTTACTCCCGGAATCAGCCCCAGCATTTT. Encoded protein: CASSYSRNQPQHF.

The chain combines TRBV27 with TRBJ2-1; D remains unclear. Germline values: CDR1 MNHEY, CDR2 SMNVEV (reference sequence). Trimming shortened V by 6 bases and J by 4 bases, and 4 bases separated the two germline ends. The CDR3 sequence is 11 residues long. In nucleotides, the CDR3 is TGTGCCAGCAGACGTTACAATGAGCAGTTCTTC. Translated, it gives CASRRYNEQFF.

This clone was picked up a small number of times. This chain joins TRBV2 and TRBJ2-2; D unclear. This CDR3 has 12 amino acids. Looked up from germline, CDR1 is SNHLY and CDR2 is FYNNEI. Trimming stripped 5 bases from V and 3 bases from J, with 4 bases between. The CDR3 here is CASSRDTGELFF. The DNA of the CDR3 is TGTGCCAGCAGTCGGGACACCGGGGAGCTGTTTTTT.

This clone was observed once. The chain has TRBV5-1 and TRBJ1-6; possibly TRBD1 for D (6 bases). The CDR3 has 15 residues. V lost 3 bases, J lost 8 bases, and 15 bases lay in between. Germline CDR1 reads SGHRS; CDR2 reads YFSETQ. The CDR3 is CASSWDTRSDSPLHF. Written as DNA, the CDR3 is TGCGCCAGCAGCTGGGACACCCGCTCCGATTCACCCCTCCACTTT.

This chain connects TRBV3-1 (or the pseudogene TRBV3-2) to TRBJ2-2; 9 bases map to TRBD2. The CDR3 spans 17 residues. With V trimmed by 4 bases and J by 6 bases, 12 bases remained unmatched. The V gene's germline CDR1 is LGHDT and CDR2 YNNKEL (reference sequence). For the CDR3, the DNA is TGTGCCAGCAGCCGGAGCGGCGGGAGGGCAGGGTCCGGGGAGCTGTTTTTT. This sequence encodes CASSRSGGRAGSGELFF.

In this sample, this clone turned up a few times. The chain employs TRBV7-2 and TRBJ1-6; D may be TRBD1 (6 bases). The CDR3 is made up of 16 amino acids. V lost 3 bases and J lost 7, with 16 bases in between. The V gene's germline CDR1 is SGHTA and CDR2 FQGNSA. CDR3 amino acids: CASSFFARTENSPLHF. The CDR3 bases are TGTGCCAGCAGCTTTTTCGCCCGGACAGAGAATTCACCCCTCCACTTT.

V is TRBV5-1 and J is TRBJ2-7; TRBD1 is a possible D gene (5 bases). Trimming removed 4 bases from V and 1 base from J, with 12 bases in between. The germline gives CDR1 SGHRS, CDR2 YFSETQ. The CDR3 spans 14 residues. This chain's CDR3 is CASSPETVSYEQYF. The CDR3 DNA follows: TGCGCCAGCAGCCCTGAGACAGTTTCCTACGAGCAGTACTTC. Supplemented by reference TRBV5-1 and TRBJ2-7, the full variable domain reads KAGVTQTPRYLIKTRGQQVTLSCSPISGHRSVSWYQQTPGQGLQFLFEYFSETQRNKGNFPGRFSGRQFSNSRSEMNVSTLELGDSALYLCASSPETVSYEQYFGPGTRLTVT.

This chain connects TRBV28 to TRBJ1-2; TRBD1 aligns across 9 bases. Germline assignment: CDR1 MDHEN and CDR2 SYDVKM. After removal of 7 bases from V and 4 bases from J, the junction contained 4 bases not matched to a gene. The CDR3 runs 13 residues. The CDR3 spells CASNRDRVYGYTF. CDR3 nucleotide sequence: TGTGCCAGCAACCGGGACAGGGTCTATGGCTACACCTTC.

The chain carries TRBV5-1 and TRBJ1-3; D is perhaps TRBD1 (5 bases). The CDR3 spans 15 residues. Trimming took off 0 bases at V and 1 base at J, with 8 bases between the two ends. CDR1 is SGHRS, CDR2 YFSETQ, per germline. The CDR3 protein is CASSLGSGSGNTIYF. As DNA, the CDR3 is TGCGCCAGCAGCTTGGGTTCAGGGTCTGGAAACACCATATATTTT.

V gene TRBV24-1 combines with J gene TRBJ2-1; a weak D match, TRBD1 (6 bases). In germline, CDR1 is KGHDR, CDR2 SFDVKD. The V end lost 5 bases, the J end lost 0 bases, and 10 bases lay between the germline ends. The CDR3 extends over 15 amino acids. CDR3 sequence: CATSAQGSSYNEQFF. The DNA for the CDR3 is TGTGCCACCAGTGCACAGGGAAGCTCCTACAATGAGCAGTTCTTC.

The V call is TRBV10-2, the J call TRBJ1-4, with a tentative D call TRBD1 (5 bases). V was trimmed by 2 bases and J by 4 bases, leaving 17 bases between them. Germline V lookup: CDR1 WSHSY, CDR2 SAAADI. The CDR3 has 17 amino acids. The DNA for the CDR3 is TGCGCCAGCAGTGAGCTCTACTCCGGGACCGGTAATGAAAAACTGTTTTTT. Its translation: CASSELYSGTGNEKLFF.

The chain links TRBV2 to TRBJ1-6; maybe TRBD1 (5 bases). Germline lookup yields CDR1 SNHLY and CDR2 FYNNEI. This CDR3 is 14 amino acids long. V dropped 7 bases and J dropped 7 bases, with 14 bases sitting between them. The CDR3, as DNA: TGTGCCAGCACCGACGCAGGGAGGAATTCACCCCTCCACTTT. Translated, it gives CASTDAGRNSPLHF.

This clone was seen a few times. This chain connects TRBV12-3 or TRBV12-4 to TRBJ1-2; no definite D call. Trimming cost V 5 bases and J 1 base, with 5 bases left between them. The CDR3 length is 12 residues. DNA of the CDR3: TGTGCCAGCAGTCTGGGTAACTATGGCTACACCTTC. Protein sequence: CASSLGNYGYTF.

CDR3 sequence: CASHRGGWNTEAFF. CDR3 DNA: TGTGCCTCGCACCGGGGAGGGTGGAACACTGAAGCTTTCTTT. The gene calls are TRBV7-2 and TRBJ1-1; D gene uncertain. The CDR3 is 14 residues long. Germline lookup yields CDR1 SGHTA and CDR2 FQGNSA. Trimming removed 11 bases from V and 1 base from J, with 17 bases in between.

Concerning this clone itself: The junction departs from the called germline gene at one end, perhaps through a read error. This chain links TRBV20-1 with TRBJ1-1; perhaps TRBD1 as D (6 bases). CDR1 and CDR2 from the germline V gene are DFQATT and SNEGSKA (reference sequence). The length of the CDR3 is 8 residues. The CDR3 DNA reads as TGCAGTGCTAGAACGGGGGCGTTT. This translates into CSARTGAF.

A single count supports this clone. The chain uses TRBV29-1 and TRBJ2-4; no clear D. CDR3 size: 12 residues. Trimming left V 4 bases short and J 9 bases short, with 13 bases between. Germline lookup yields CDR1 SQVTM and CDR2 ANQGSEA. The CDR3 DNA reads as TGCAGCGTTGGTCAAGAACAGTCCATTCAGTACTTC. It encodes CSVGQEQSIQYF.

The chain couples TRBV6-5 to TRBJ1-6; TRBD1 might be the D (6 bases). V lost 7 bases and J lost 7, with 11 bases in between. Germline V CDR1 and CDR2: MNHEY, SVGAGI. The CDR3 length is 13 residues. CDR3 nucleotides: TGTGCCAGCATGGGGCAGGGGAATTCACCCCTCCACTTT. Its protein is CASMGQGNSPLHF.

This rearrangement joins TRBV27 to TRBJ2-7; no clear D. CDR1 is MNHEY and CDR2 is SMNVEV in the germline V gene (reference sequence). V lost 6 bases, J lost 4 bases, and 22 bases lay in between. The CDR3 is 16 amino acids. Here the CDR3 DNA reads TGTGCCAGCAGACCGCTTAGAGGTGTATTAGGGTACGAGCAGTACTTC. Its protein is CASRPLRGVLGYEQYF.

The chain joins TRBV29-1 to TRBJ2-2; TRBD1 agrees at 9 bases. Germline V gene data show CDR1 as SQVTM and CDR2 as ANQGSEA. The V segment lost 4 bases and the J segment 4 bases; nucleotides outside the gene matches: 7. The CDR3 loop spans 15 amino acids. The CDR3 sequence is CSVVGDRARTGELFF. The CDR3 nucleotides read TGCAGCGTTGTAGGGGACAGGGCGCGCACCGGGGAGCTGTTTTTT.

This clone was seen a few times. The V gene is TRBV4-1, the J gene TRBJ1-5; D not resolved. Germline values: CDR1 MGHRA, CDR2 YSYEKL. The V gene lost 0 bases and the J gene lost 0 bases, with 12 bases spanning the gap. This CDR3 contains 17 residues. CDR3 sequence: CASSQELELYSNQPQHF. CDR3 DNA: TGCGCCAGCAGCCAAGAATTGGAGCTTTATAGCAATCAGCCCCAGCATTTT.